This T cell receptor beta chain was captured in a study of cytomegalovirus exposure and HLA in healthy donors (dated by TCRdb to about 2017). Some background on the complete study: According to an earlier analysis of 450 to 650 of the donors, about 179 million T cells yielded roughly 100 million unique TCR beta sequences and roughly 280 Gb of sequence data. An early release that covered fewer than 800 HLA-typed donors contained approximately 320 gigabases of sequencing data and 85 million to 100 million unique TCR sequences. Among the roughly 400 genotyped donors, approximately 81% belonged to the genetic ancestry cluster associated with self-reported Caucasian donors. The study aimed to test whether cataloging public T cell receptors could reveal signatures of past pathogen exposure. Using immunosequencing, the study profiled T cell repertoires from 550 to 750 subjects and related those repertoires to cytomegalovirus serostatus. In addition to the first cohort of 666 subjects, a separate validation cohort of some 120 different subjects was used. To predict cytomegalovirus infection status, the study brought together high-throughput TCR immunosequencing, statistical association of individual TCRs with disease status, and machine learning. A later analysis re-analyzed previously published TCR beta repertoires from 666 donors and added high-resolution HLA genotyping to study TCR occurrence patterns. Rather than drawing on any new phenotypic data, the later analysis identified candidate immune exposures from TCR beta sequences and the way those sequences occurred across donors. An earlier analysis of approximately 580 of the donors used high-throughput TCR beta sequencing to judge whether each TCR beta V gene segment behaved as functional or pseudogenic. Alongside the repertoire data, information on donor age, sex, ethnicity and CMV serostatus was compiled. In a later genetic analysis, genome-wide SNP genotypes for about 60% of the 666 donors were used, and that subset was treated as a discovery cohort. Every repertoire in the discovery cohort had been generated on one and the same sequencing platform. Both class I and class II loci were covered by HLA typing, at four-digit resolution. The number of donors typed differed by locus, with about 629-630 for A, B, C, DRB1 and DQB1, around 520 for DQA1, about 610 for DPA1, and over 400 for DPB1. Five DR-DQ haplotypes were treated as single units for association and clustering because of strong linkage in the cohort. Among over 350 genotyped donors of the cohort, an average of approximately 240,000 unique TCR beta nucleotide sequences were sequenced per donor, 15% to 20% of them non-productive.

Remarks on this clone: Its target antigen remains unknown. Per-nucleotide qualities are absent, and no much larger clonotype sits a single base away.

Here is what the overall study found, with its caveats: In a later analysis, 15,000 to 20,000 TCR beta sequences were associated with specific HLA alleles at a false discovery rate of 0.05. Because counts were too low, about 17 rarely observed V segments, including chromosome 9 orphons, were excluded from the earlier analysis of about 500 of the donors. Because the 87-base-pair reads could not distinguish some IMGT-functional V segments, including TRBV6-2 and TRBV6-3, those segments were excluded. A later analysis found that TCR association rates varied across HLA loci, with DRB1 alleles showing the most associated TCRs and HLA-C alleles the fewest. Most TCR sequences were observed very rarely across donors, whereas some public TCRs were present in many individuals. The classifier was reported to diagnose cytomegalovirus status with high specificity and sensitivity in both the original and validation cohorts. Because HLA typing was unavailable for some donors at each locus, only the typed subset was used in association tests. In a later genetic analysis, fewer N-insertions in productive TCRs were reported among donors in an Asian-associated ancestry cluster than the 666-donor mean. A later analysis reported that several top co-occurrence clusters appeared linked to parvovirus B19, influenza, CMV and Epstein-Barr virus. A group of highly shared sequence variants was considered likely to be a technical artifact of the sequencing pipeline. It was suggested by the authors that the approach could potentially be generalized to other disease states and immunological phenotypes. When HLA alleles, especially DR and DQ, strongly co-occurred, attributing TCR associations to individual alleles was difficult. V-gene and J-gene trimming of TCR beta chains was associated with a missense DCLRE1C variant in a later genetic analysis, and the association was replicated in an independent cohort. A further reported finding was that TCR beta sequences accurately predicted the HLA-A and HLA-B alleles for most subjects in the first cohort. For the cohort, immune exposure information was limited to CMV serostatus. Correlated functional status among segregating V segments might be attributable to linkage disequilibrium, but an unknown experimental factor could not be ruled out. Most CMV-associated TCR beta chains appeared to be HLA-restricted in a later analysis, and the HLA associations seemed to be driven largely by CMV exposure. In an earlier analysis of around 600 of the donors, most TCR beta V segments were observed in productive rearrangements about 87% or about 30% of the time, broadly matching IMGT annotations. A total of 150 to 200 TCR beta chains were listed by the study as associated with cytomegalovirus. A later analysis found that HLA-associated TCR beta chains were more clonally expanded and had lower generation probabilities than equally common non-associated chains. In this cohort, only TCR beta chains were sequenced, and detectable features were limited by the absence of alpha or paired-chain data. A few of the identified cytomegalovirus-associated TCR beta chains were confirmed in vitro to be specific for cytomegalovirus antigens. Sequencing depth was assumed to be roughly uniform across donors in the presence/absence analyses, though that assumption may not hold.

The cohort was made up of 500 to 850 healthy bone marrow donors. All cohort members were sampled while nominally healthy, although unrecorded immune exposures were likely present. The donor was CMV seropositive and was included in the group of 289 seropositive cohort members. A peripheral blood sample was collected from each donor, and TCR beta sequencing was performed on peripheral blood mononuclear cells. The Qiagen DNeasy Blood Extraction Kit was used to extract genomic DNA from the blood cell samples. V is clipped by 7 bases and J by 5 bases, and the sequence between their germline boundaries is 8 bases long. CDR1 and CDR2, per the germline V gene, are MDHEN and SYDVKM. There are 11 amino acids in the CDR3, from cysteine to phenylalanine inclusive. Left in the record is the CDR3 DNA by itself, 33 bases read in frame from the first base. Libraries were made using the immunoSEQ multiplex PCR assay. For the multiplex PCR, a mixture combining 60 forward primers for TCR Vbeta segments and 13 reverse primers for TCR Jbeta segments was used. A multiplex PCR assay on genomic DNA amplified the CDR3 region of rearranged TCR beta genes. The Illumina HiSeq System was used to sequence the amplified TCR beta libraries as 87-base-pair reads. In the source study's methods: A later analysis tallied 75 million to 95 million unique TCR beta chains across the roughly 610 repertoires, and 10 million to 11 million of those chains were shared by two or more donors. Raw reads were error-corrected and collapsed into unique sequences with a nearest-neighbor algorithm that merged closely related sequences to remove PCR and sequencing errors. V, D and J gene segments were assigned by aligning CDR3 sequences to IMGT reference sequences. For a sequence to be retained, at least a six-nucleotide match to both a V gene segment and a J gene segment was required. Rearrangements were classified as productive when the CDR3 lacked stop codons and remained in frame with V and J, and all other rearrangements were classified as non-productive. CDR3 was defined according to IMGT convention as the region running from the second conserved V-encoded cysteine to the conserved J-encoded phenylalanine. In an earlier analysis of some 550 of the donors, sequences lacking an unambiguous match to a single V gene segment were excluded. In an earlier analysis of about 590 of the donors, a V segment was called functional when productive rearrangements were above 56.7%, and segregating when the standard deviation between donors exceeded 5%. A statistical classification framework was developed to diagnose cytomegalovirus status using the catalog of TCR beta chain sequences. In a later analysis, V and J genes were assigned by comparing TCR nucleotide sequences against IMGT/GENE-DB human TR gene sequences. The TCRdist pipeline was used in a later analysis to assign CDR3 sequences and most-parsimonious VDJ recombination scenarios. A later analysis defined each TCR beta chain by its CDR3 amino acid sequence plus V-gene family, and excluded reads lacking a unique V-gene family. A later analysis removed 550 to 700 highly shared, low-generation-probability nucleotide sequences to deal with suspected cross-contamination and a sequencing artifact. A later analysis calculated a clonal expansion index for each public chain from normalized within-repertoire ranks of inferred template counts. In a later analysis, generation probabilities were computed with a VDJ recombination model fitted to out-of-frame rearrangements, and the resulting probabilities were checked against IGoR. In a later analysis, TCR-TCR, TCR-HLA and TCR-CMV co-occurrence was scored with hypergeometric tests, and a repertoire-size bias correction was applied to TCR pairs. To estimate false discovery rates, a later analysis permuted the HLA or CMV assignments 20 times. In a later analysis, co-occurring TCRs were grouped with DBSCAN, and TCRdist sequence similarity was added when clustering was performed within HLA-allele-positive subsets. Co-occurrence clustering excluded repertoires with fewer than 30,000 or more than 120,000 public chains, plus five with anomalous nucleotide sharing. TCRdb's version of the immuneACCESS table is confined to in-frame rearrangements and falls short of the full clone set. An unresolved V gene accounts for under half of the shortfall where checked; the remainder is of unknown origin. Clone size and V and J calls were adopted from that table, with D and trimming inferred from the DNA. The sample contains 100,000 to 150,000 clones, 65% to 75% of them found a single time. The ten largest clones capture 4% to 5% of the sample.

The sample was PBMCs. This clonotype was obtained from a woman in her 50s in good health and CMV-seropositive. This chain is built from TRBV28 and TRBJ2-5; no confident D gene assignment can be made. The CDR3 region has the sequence CASTLAETQYF. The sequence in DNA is TGTGCCAGCACCCTTGCGGAGACCCAGTACTTC.